The clone carrying this TCR beta chain was seen only once. As yet, its antigen is unknown. This record belongs to a study of T cells in localized non-small cell lung cancer. General study points: Patients showing higher blood T cell density tended to see longer overall survival.

Produced via immunoSEQ multiplex PCR; TCRdb's table is partial and in-frame only. The data contain about 54,000 clones, approximately 83% of them seen just once; the ten biggest clones take up 15% to 20%. The clonotype was recovered from a female donor older than 55 with stage II squamous cell lung carcinoma. The sequencing here drew on peripheral blood, taken before any cancer treatment.

The CDR3 protein is CASKRTGDTGELFF. The CDR3 region has the DNA TGTGCCAGCAAACGGACAGGGGACACCGGGGAGCTGTTTTTT. The chain links TRBV6-6 to TRBJ2-2, with TRBD1 identical over 9 bases. The germline CDR1 and CDR2 sequences are MNHNY and SVGAGI (reference sequence). The V segment lost 7 bases and the J segment 3 bases; nucleotides outside the gene matches: 3. The CDR3 is 14 amino acids.